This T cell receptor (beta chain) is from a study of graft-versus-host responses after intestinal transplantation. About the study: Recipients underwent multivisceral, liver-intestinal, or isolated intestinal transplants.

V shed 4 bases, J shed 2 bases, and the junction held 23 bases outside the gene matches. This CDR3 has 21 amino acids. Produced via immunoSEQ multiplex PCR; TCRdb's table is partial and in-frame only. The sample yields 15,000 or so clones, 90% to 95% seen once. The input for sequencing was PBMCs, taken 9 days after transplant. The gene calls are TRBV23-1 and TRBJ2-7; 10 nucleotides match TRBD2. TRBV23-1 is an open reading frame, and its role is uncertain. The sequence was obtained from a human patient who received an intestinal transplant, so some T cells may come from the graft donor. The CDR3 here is CASSLNPGLAIHQFPTYEQYF. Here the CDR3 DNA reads TGCGCCAGCAGTCTCAATCCGGGACTAGCGATACACCAATTCCCCACCTACGAGCAGTACTTC.